The clone carrying this T cell receptor (beta chain) was detected many times. The data were taken from a study of T cell repertoires in cytomegalovirus infection. TCRdb independently ran MiXCR on the reads; one entry per CDR3 protein. The data show roughly 280,000 distinct CDR3 sequences, 12% to 15% seen once. The sequencing sample was made of PBMCs. This clonotype was sampled from a human donor in good health (CMV status not recorded). Some clones in this sample may be carry-over from other donors' samples.

The CDR3 sequence is CASIIQVNSYEQYF. In DNA form, the CDR3 reads TGTGCCAGCATCATACAGGTAAACTCCTACGAGCAGTACTTC. The V call is TRBV11-2, the J call TRBJ2-7, with TRBD1 as a possible D gene (5 bases). V lost 7 bases and J 0 bases, leaving 13 bases between the germline ends. The germline V gene has CDR1 SGHAT and CDR2 FQNNGV. CDR3 length equals 14 residues.